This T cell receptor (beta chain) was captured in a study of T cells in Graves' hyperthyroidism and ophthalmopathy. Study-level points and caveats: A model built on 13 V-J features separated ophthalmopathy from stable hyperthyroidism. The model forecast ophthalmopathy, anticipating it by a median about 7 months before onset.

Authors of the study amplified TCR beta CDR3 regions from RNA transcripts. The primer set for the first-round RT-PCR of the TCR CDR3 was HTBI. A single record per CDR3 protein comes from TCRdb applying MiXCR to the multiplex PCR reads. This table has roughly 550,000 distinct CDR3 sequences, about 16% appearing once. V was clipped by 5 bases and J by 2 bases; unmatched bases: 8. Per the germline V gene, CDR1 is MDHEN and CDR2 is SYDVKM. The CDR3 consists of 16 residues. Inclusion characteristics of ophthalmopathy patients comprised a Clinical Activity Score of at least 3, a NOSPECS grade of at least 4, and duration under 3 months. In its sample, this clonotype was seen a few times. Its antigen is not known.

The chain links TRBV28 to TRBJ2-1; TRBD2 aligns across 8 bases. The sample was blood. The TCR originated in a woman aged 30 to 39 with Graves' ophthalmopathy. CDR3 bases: TGTGCCAGCAGTCCAATTAGCGGGAAGGCCTACAATGAGCAGTTCTTC. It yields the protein CASSPISGKAYNEQFF.